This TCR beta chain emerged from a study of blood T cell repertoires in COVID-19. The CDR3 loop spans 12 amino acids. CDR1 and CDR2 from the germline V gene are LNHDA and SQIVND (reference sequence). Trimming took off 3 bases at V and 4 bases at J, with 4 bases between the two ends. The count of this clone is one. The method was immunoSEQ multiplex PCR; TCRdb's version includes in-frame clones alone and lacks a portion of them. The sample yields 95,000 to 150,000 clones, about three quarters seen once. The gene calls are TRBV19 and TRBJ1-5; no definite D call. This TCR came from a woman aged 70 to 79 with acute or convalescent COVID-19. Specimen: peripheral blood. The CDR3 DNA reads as TGTGCCAGTAGTATCTTGAATCAGCCCCAGCATTTT. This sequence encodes CASSILNQPQHF.